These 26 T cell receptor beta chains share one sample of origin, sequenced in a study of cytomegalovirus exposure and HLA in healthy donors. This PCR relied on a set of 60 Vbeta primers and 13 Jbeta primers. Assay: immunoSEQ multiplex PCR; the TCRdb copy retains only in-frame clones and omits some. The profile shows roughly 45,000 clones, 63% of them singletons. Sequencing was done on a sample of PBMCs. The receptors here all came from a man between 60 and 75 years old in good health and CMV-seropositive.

The CDR3 coding sequence is TGCGCCAGCAGCCAAGATTTTTCGGTGGGAGGATCCTACGAGCAGTACTTC. This translates into CASSQDFSVGGSYEQYF. The chain joins TRBV4-3 to TRBJ2-5; tentatively, D is TRBD2 (6 bases). The assigned J gene may be wrong: the sequence end matches TRBJ2-7 better. Germline values: CDR1 LGHNA, CDR2 YSLEER. The CDR3 is 17 residues long.

CDR3 in DNA: TGTGCCAGCGGCCTGGACAGGGGTGTTTACAATGAGCAGTTCTTC. As protein: CASGLDRGVYNEQFF. V is TRBV6-1 and J is TRBJ2-1; the match to TRBD1 covers 9 bases. Germline CDR1 reads MNHNS; CDR2 reads SASEGT. V was clipped by 8 bases and J by 4 bases; unmatched bases: 9. The CDR3 runs to 15 residues.

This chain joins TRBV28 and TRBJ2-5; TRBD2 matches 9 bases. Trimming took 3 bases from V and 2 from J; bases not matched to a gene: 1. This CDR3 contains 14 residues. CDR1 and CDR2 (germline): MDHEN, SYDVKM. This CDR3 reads CASSLREGQETQYF. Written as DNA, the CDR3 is TGTGCCAGCAGTTTGCGGGAGGGGCAAGAGACCCAGTACTTC.

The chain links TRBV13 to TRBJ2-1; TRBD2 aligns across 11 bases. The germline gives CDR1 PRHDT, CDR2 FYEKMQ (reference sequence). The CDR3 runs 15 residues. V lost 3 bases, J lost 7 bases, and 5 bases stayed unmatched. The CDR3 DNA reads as TGTGCCAGCAGCTTTGGTAGCGGGAGGGGTAATGAGCAGTTCTTC. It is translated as CASSFGSGRGNEQFF.

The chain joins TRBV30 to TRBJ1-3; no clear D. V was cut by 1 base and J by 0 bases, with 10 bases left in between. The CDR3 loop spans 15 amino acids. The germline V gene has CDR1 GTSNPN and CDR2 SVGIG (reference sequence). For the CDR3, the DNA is TGTGCCTGGAGTGAAGGACTGTTCTCTGGAAACACCATATATTTT. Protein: CAWSEGLFSGNTIYF.

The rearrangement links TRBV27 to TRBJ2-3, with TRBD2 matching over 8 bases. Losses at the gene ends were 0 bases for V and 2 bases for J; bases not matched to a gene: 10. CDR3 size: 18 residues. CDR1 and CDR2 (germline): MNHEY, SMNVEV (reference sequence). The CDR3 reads CASSLSAIAGLITDTQYF. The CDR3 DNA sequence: TGTGCCAGCAGTTTATCGGCAATAGCGGGACTAATCACAGATACGCAGTATTTT.

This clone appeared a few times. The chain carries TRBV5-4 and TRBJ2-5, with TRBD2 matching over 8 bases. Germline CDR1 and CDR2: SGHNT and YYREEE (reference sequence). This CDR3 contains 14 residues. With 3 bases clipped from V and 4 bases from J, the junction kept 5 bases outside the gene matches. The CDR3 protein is CASSSGGPGETQYF. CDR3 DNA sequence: TGTGCCAGCAGCTCGGGAGGGCCGGGAGAGACCCAGTACTTC. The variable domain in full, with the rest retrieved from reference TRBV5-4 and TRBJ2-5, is ETGVTQSPTHLIKTRGQQVTLRCSSQSGHNTVSWYQQALGQGPQFIFQYYREEENGRGNFPPRFSGLQFPNYSSELNVNALELDDSALYLCASSSGGPGETQYFGPGTRLLVL.

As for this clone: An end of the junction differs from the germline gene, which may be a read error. The DNA for the CDR3 is TGTGCCAGTAGTTTAGACCCCGGCGAGCAGTACTTC. Protein product: CASSLDPGEQYF. The rearrangement links TRBV19 to TRBJ2-7; D call uncertain. Germline V gene sequence: CDR1 LNHDA, CDR2 SQIVND (reference sequence). CDR3 size: 12 residues.

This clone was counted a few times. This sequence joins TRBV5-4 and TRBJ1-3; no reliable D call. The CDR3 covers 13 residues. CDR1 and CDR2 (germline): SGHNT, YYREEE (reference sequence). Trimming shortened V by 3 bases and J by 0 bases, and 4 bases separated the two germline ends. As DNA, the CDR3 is TGTGCCAGCAGCTCAAACTCTGGAAACACCATATATTTT. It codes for CASSSNSGNTIYF.

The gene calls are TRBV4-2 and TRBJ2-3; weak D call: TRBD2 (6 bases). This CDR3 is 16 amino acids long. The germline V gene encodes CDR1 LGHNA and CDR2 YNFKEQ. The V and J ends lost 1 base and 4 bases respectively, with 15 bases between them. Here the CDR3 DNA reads TGTGCCAGCAGCCAAGGGGGGATTCGACTAGCAGATACGCAGTATTTT. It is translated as CASSQGGIRLADTQYF.

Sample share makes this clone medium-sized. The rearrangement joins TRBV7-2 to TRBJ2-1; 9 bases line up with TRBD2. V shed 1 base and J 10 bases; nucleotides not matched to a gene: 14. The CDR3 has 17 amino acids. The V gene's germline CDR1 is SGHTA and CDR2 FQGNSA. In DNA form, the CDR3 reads TGTGCCAGCAGCTTAGTCGCTTCCGCGGGAGGGCCAGGAGAGCAGTTCTTC. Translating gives CASSLVASAGGPGEQFF.

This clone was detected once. The CDR3 DNA reads as TGCGCCAGCAGTCCACGCCAGGGCCAGGGGTGGAAGCCCCAGCATTTT. Protein sequence: CASSPRQGQGWKPQHF. The chain links TRBV23-1 to TRBJ1-5; D perhaps matches TRBD1 (6 bases). TRBV23-1 falls under the ORF class, with uncertain function. V lost 4 bases and J lost 8, with 21 bases in between. This CDR3 comprises 16 residues.

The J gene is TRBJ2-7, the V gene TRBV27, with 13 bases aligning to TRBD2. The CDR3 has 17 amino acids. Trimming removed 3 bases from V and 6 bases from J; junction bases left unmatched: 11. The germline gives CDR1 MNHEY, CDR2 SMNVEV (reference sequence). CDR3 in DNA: TGTGCCAGCAGTTTCGCAAGGACTAGCGGGAGTCCCCTCGAGCAGTACTTC. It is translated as CASSFARTSGSPLEQYF.

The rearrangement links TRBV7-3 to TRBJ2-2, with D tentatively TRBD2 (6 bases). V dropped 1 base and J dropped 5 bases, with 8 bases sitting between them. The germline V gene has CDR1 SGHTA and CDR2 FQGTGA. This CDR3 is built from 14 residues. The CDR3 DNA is TGTGCCAGCAGCTTAAGTCTAGCGACCGGGGAGCTGTTTTTT. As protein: CASSLSLATGELFF. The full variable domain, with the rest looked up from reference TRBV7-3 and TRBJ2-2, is GAGVSQTPSNKVTEKGKYVELRCDPISGHTALYWYRQSLGQGPEFLIYFQGTGAADDSGLPNDRFFAVRPEGSVSTLKIQRTERGDSAVYLCASSLSLATGELFFGEGSRLTVL.

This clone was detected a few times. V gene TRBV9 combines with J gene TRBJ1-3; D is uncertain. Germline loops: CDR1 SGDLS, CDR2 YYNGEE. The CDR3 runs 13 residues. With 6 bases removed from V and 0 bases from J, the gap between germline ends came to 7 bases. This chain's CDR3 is CASTPRSGNTIYF. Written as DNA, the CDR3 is TGTGCCAGCACCCCGCGCTCTGGAAACACCATATATTTT.

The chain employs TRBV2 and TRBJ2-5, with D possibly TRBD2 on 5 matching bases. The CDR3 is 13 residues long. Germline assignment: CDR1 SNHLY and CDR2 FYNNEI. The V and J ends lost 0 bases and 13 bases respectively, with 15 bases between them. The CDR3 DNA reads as TGTGCCAGCAGTGAAGCCAGGACTCCATCCCGGTACTTC. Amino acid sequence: CASSEARTPSRYF.

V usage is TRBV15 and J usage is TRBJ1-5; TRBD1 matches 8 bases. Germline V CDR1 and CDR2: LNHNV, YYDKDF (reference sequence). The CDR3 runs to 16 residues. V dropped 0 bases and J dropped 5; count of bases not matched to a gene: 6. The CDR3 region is CATSRDLDRVYQPQHF. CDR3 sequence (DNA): TGTGCCACCAGCAGAGACCTGGACAGGGTCTATCAGCCCCAGCATTTT.

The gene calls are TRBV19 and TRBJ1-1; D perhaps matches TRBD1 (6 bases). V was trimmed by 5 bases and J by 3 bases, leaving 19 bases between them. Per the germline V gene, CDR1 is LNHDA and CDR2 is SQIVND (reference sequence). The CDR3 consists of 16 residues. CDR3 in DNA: TGTGCCAGTAGTCCCACAACAGGGTCAGTTTACACTGAAGCTTTCTTT. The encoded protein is CASSPTTGSVYTEAFF.

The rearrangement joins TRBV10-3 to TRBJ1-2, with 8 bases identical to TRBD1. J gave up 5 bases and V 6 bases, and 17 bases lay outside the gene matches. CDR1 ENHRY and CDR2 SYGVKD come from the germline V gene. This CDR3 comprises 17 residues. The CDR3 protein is CAIRVQGASSDRYGYTF. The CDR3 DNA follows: TGTGCCATCAGGGTTCAGGGGGCGTCTTCAGACCGATATGGCTACACCTTC.

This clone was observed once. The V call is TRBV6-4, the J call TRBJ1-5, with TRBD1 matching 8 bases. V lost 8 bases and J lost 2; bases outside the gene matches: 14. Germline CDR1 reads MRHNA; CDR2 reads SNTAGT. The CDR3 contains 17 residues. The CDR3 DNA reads TGTGCCAGCCCAAGGACAGGGTGGGCTAGGGGCAATCAGCCCCAGCATTTT. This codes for CASPRTGWARGNQPQHF.

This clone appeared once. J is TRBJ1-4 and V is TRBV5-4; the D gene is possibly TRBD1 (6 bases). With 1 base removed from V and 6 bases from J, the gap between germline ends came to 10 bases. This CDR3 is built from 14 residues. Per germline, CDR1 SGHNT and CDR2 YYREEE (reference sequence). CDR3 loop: CASSLRGGHEKLFF. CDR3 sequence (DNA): TGTGCCAGCAGCTTGAGGGGGGGACATGAAAAACTGTTTTTT.

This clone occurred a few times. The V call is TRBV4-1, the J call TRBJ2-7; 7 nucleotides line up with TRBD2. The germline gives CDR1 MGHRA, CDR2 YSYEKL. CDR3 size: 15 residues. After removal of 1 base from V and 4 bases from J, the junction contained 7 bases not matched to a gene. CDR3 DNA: TGCGCCAGCAGCCAAGCGGGAGGTGCGGGATACGAGCAGTACTTC. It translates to CASSQAGGAGYEQYF.

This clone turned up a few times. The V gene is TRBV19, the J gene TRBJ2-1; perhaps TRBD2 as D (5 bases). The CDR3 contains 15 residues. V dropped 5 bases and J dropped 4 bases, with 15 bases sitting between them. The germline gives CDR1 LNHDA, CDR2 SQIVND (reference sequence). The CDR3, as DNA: TGTGCCAGTAGTCCGCTCCGGGAACTATACAATGAGCAGTTCTTC. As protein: CASSPLRELYNEQFF. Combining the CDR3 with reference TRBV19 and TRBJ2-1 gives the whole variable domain DGGITQSPKYLFRKEGQNVTLSCEQNLNHDAMYWYRQDPGQGLRLIYYSQIVNDFQKGDIAEGYSVSREKKESFPLTVTSAQKNPTAFYLCASSPLRELYNEQFFGPGTRLTVL.

The CDR3 nucleotides are TGTGCCAGCACGGAGGGGACAGGGTCTAACGAGCAGTACTTC. Translated: CASTEGTGSNEQYF. V and J are TRBV6-5 and TRBJ2-7; 9 nucleotides agree with TRBD1. Trimming cost V 7 bases and J 5 bases; bases outside gene matches: 9. This CDR3 comprises 14 residues. Germline CDR1 MNHEY, CDR2 SVGAGI.

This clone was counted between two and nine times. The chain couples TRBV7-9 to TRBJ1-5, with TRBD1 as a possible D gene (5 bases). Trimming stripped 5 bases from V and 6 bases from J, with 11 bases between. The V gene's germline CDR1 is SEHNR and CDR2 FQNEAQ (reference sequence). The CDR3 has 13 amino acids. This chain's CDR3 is CASSARDSQPQHF. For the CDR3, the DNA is TGTGCCAGCAGCGCCAGGGACTCTCAGCCCCAGCATTTT.

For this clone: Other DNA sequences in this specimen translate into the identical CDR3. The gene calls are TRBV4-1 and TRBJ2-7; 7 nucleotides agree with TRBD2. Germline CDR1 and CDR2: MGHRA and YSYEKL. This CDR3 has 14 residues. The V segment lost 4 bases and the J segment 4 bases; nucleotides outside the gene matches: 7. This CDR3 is CASSPNLGRYEQYF. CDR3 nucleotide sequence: TGCGCCAGCAGCCCAAACCTCGGGAGGTACGAGCAGTACTTC.